The clone carrying this T cell receptor (beta chain) came up many times. These data are taken from a study of identical twins. CDR3 length equals 15 residues. V lost 5 bases and J lost 8; bases outside the gene matches: 8. Germline V gene sequence: CDR1 SGHVT, CDR2 SQSDAQ. TCRdb re-analysed the 5' RACE reads in MiXCR, keeping a single row per CDR3 protein. This table has about 900,000 distinct CDR3 sequences, more than 9% appearing once. The sample was also reused in another study, on yellow fever vaccine responses in identical twins.

What was sequenced was PBMCs. The source is a woman aged 18-30 years in good health. The chain uses TRBV7-4 and TRBJ1-5, with TRBD1 matching 11 bases. The CDR3 protein is CASSRRTGGREPQHF. In DNA, the CDR3 is TGTGCCAGCAGCCGGCGGACAGGGGGCAGGGAGCCCCAGCATTTT.